This T cell receptor beta chain is from a study of post-analysis software for immune sequencing data. The germline gives CDR1 MNHNY, CDR2 SVGAGI (reference sequence). This CDR3 has 16 residues. V lost 0 bases and J lost 6; bases outside the gene matches: 6. Prepared TCR beta cDNA libraries contained unique molecular identifiers. TCRdb processed the PCR reads anew with MiXCR; each CDR3 protein has one entry. The sample has about 770,000 distinct CDR3 sequences, roughly 46% seen once; the top ten hold roughly 4.9%. Whole-study findings and limits: Among 5 or 6 TRBV segments more frequent in patients than controls were TRBV5-6, TRBV5-1 and TRBV20-1.

On this clonotype: The antigen is not known.

This chain joins TRBV6-6 and TRBJ1-4; 8 nucleotides line up with TRBD1. Sequencing used blood. The sequence derives from a girl between 5 and 17 years old with multiple sclerosis. The CDR3 DNA is TGTGCCAGCAGTTACTCGGTGACAGGGGAATATGAAAAACTGTTTTTT. As protein: CASSYSVTGEYEKLFF.